A selection of T cell receptor beta chains follows, all from one sample in a study of blood T cell repertoires in COVID-19. TCRdb keeps only in-frame clones here, not all; method: immunoSEQ multiplex PCR. The sample consists of about 190,000 clones, roughly 87% of them appearing once. Sequenced material: peripheral blood. The receptors stem from a man in his sixties with active or convalescent COVID-19. Each CDR3 is given with its conserved first and last residue. D genes are given only for firm matches.

j_gene	d_gene	v_gene	CDR3aa	CDR3nt
TRBJ1-1	-	TRBV11-2	CASSLRDRGVYANTEAFF	TGTGCCAGCAGCTTGAGGGACCGGGGGGTATACGCGAACACTGAAGCTTTCTTT
TRBJ1-2	TRBD1	TRBV3-1/TRBV3-2	CASSQGTGGEFGYTF	TGTGCCAGCAGCCAAGGGACAGGGGGCGAGTTTGGCTACACCTTC
TRBJ1-5	-	TRBV18	CASSPREIRGNQPQHF	TGTGCCAGCTCACCACGAGAGATTCGGGGCAATCAGCCCCAGCATTTT
TRBJ2-1	-	TRBV6-6	CASRQDRSSYNEQFF	TGTGCCAGCAGGCAGGACAGAAGTTCCTACAATGAGCAGTTCTTC
TRBJ2-2	TRBD2	TRBV3-1/TRBV3-2	CASSQVLAGVGELFF	TGTGCCAGCAGCCAAGTATTGGCGGGGGTCGGGGAGCTGTTTTTT
TRBJ1-3	-	TRBV30	CAWSRGGVQGNTIYF	TGTGCCTGGAGTCGGGGGGGCGTCCAAGGAAACACCATATATTTT
TRBJ2-3	-	TRBV19	CASSAYRTDTQYF	TGTGCCAGTAGTGCCTACAGAACAGATACGCAGTATTTT
TRBJ1-2	-	TRBV6-1	CASSDPKVGQIYGYTF	TGTGCCAGCAGTGACCCTAAAGTGGGGCAAATCTATGGCTACACCTTC
TRBJ2-5	-	TRBV7-9	CASSLWLASQETQYF	TGTGCCAGCAGCTTATGGTTGGCTTCCCAAGAGACCCAGTACTTC
TRBJ1-2	TRBD1	TRBV30	CAWSHWDRVSQHYGYTF	TGTGCCTGGAGTCACTGGGACAGGGTTTCCCAGCACTATGGCTACACCTTC
TRBJ1-2	TRBD1	TRBV6-5	CATRQGASGYTF	TGTGCCACGAGGCAGGGGGCAAGCGGCTACACCTTC
TRBJ1-2	TRBD1	TRBV6-5	CASSRDRGYGYTF	TGTGCCAGCTCCCGGGACAGGGGTTATGGCTACACCTTC
TRBJ1-1	-	TRBV30	CAWMLETEAFF	TGTGCCTGGATGTTGGAGACTGAAGCTTTCTTT
TRBJ2-7	-	TRBV5-4	CASSLAMSGYSYEQYF	TGTGCCAGCAGCTTGGCAATGTCAGGTTACTCCTACGAGCAGTACTTC
TRBJ2-3	TRBD1	TRBV10-3	CAIRDDGTGGIDTQYF	TGTGCCATCAGAGACGACGGGACAGGGGGCATAGATACGCAGTATTTT
TRBJ2-7	TRBD1	TRBV5-1	CASSGQGDTWEQYF	TGCGCCAGCAGCGGACAGGGGGATACTTGGGAGCAGTACTTC